This T cell receptor (beta chain) originates from a study of CD8+ T cells in alopecia areata. The treatment: oral pan-JAK inhibitor, 5-10 mg twice daily. cDNA reverse transcribed from extracted RNA served as the sequencing template. The data were produced by immunoSEQ multiplex PCR, yet TCRdb's version contains in-frame clones alone and is incomplete. This sample has some 100,000 clones, with 58% found just once. The CDR3 is made up of 15 amino acids. Trimming stripped 5 bases from V and 3 bases from J, with 19 bases between. Germline CDR1 and CDR2: GTSNPN and SVGIG (reference sequence). The sequenced sample was CD8+ T cells sorted from blood, obtained at week 4, from a patient treated with tofacitinib. The chain joins TRBV30 to TRBJ1-1; D gene ambiguous. This TCR came from a human donor with alopecia areata. This chain's CDR3 is CAWAFASPTYTEAFF. CDR3 nucleotide sequence: TGTGCCTGGGCCTTTGCTTCCCCTACATACACTGAAGCTTTCTTT.